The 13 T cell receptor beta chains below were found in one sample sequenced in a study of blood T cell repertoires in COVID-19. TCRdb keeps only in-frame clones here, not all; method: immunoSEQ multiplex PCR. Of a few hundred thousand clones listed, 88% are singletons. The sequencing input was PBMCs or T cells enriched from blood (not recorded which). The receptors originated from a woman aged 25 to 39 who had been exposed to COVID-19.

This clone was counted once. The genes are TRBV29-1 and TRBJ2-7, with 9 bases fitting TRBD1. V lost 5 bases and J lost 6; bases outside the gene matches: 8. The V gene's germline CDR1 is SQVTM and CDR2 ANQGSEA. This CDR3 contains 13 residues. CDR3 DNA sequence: TGCAGCGTTAAGTGGGACAGGGAAAGCGAGCAGTACTTC. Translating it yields CSVKWDRESEQYF.

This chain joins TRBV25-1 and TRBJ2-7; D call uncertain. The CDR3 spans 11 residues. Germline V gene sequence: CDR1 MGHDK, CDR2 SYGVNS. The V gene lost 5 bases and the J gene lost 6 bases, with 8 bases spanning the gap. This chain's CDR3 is CASSSRREQYF. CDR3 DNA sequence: TGTGCCAGCAGTAGCAGGCGCGAGCAGTACTTC.

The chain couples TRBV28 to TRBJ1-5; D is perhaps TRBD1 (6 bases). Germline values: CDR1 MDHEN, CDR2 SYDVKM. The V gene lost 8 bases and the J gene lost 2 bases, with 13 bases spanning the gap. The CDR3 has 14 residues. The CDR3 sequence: CASVTGSRNQPQHF. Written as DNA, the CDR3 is TGTGCCAGCGTAACAGGGTCGCGCAATCAGCCCCAGCATTTT. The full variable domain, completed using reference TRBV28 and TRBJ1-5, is DVKVTQSSRYLVKRTGEKVFLECVQDMDHENMFWYRQDPGLGLRLIYFSYDVKMKEKGDIPEGYSVSREKKERFSLILESASTNQTSMYLCASVTGSRNQPQHFGDGTRLSIL.

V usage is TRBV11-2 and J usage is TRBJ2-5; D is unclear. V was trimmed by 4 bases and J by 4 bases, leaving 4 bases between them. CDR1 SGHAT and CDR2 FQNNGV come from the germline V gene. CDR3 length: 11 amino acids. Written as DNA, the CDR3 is TGTGCCAGCAGCTCCCGAGAGACCCAGTACTTC. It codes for CASSSRETQYF.

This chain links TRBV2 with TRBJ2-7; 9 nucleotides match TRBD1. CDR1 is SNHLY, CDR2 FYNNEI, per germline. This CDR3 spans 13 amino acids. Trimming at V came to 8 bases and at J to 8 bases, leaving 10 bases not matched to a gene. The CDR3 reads CASAGDRDSKQYF. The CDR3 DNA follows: TGTGCCAGCGCGGGGGACAGGGACAGCAAGCAGTACTTC.

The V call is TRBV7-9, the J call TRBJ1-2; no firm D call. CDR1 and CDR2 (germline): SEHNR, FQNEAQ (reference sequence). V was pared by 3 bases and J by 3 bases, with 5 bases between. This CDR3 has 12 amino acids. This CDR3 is CASSFFDYGYTF. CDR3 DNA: TGTGCCAGCAGCTTCTTTGACTATGGCTACACCTTC.

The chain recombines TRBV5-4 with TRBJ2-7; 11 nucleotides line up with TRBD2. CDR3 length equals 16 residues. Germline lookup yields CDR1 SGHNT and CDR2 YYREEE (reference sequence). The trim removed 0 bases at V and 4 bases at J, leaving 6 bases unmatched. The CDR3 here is CASSLEPGLAAYEQYF. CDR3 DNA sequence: TGTGCCAGCAGCTTGGAACCGGGACTAGCGGCATACGAGCAGTACTTC.

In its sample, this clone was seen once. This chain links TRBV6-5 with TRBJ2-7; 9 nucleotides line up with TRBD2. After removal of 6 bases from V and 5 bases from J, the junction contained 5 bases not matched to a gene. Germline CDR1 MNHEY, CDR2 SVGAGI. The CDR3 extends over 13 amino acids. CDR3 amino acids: CASRVAGVNEQYF. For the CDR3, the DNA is TGTGCCAGCAGAGTAGCGGGAGTGAACGAGCAGTACTTC.

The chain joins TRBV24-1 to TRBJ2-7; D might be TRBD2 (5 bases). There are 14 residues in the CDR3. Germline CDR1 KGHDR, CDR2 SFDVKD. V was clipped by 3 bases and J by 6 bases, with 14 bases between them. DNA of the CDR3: TGTGCCACCAGTGATCCGCGGACTGGGATCGAGCAGTACTTC. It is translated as CATSDPRTGIEQYF.

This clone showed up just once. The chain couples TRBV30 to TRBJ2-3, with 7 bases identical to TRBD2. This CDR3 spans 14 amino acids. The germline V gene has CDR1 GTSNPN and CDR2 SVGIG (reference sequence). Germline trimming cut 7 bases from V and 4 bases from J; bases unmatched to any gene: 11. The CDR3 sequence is CASSRGSSADTQYF. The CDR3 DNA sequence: TGTGCCTCCTCTCGCGGGAGTTCGGCAGATACGCAGTATTTT.

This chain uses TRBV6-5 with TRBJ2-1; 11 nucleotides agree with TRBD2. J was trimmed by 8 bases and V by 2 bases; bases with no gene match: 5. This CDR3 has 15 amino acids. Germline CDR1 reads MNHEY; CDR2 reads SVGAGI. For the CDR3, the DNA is TGTGCCAGCAGTTACCTAACTAGCGGGGGCGATGAGCAGTTCTTC. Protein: CASSYLTSGGDEQFF.

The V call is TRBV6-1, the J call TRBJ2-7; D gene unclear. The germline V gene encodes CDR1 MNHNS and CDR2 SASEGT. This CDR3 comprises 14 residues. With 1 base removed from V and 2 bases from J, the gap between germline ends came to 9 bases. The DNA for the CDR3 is TGTGCCAGCAGTGAAGTTTACGGTGCCTACGAGCAGTACTTC. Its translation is CASSEVYGAYEQYF.

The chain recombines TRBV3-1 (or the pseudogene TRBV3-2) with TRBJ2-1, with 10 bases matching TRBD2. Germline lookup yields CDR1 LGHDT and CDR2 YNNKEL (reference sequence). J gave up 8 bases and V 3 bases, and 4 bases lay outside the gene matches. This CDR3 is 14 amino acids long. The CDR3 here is CASSQSGRVDEQFF. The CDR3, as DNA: TGTGCCAGCAGCCAGAGCGGGAGGGTGGATGAGCAGTTCTTC.